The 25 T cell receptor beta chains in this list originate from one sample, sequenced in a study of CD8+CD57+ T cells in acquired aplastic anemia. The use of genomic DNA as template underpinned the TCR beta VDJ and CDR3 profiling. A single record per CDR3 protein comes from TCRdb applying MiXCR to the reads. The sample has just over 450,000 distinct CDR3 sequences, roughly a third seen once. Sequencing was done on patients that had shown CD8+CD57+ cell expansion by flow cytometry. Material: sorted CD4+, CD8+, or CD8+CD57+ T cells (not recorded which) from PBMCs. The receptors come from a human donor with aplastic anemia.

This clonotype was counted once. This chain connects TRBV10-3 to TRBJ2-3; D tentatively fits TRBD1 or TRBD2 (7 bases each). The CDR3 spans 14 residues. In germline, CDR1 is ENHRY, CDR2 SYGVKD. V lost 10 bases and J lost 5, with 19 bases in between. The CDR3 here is CATRQGGPVDTQYF. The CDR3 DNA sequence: TGTGCCACCAGGCAGGGGGGGCCGGTAGATACGCAGTATTTT.

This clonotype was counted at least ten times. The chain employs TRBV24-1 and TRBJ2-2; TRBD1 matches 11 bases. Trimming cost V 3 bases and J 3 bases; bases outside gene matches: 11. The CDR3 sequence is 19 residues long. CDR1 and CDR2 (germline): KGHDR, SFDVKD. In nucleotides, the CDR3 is TGTGCCACCAGTGATCAGGCTGTGGACAGGGGGCGAGACACCGGGGAGCTGTTTTTT. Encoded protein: CATSDQAVDRGRDTGELFF.

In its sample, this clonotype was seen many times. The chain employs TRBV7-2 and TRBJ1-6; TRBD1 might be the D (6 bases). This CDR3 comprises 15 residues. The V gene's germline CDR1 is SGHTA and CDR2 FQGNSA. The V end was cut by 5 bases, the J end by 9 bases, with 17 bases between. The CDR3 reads CASSPGDGGGSPLHF. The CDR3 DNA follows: TGTGCCAGCAGCCCAGGGGACGGGGGGGGTTCACCCCTCCACTTT.

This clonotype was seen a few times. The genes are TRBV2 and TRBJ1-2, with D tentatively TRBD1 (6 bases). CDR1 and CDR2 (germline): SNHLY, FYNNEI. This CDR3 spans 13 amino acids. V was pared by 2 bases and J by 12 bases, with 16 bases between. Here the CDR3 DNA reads TGTGCCAGCAGTGAACACAGGGAGATAGGCCACACCTTC. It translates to CASSEHREIGHTF.

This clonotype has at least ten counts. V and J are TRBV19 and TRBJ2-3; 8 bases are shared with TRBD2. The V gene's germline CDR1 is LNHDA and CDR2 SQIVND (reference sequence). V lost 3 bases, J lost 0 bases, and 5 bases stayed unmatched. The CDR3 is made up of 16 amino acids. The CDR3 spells CASSIRTSTSTDTQYF. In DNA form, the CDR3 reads TGTGCCAGTAGTATTCGGACTAGCACTAGCACAGATACGCAGTATTTT.

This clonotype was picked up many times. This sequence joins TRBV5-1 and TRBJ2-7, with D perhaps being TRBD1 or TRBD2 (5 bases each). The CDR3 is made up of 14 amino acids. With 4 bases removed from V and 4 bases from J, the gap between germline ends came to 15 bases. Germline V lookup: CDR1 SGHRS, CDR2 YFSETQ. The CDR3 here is CASSLGVGAYEQYF. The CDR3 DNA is TGCGCCAGCAGCCTGGGGGTGGGCGCATACGAGCAGTACTTC.

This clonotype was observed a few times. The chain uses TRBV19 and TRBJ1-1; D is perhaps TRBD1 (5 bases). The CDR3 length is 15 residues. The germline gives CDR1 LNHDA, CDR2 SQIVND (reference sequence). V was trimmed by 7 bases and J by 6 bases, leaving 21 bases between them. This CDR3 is CASTLRTQGKPEAFF. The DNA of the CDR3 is TGTGCCAGTACCCTTAGGACGCAGGGAAAACCTGAAGCTTTCTTT.

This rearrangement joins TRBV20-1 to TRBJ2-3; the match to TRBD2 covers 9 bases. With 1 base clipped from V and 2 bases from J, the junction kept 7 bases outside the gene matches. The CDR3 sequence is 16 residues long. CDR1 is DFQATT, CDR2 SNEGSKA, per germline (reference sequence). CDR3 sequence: CSARVGLAGVTDTQYF. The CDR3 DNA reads TGCAGTGCTAGAGTAGGTTTAGCGGGAGTCACAGATACGCAGTATTTT.

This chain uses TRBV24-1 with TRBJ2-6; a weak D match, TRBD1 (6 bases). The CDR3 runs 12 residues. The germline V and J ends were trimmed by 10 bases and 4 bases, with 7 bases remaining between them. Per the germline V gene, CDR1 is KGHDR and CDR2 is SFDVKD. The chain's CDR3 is CATGTGANVLTF. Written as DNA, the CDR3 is TGTGCCACTGGGACAGGGGCCAACGTCCTGACTTTC.

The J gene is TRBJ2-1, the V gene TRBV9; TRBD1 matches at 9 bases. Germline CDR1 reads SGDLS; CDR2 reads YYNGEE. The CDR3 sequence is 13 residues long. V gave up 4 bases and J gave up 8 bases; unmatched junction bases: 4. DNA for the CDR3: TGTGCCAGCAGCACGGGACAGGGCTATGAGCAGTTCTTC. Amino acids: CASSTGQGYEQFF.

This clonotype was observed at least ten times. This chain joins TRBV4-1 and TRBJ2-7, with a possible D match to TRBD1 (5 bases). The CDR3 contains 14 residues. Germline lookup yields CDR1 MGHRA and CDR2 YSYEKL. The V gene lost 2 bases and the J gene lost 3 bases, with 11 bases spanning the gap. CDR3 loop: CASSQPGQGYEQYF. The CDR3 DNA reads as TGCGCCAGCAGCCAACCAGGGCAGGGCTACGAGCAGTACTTC.

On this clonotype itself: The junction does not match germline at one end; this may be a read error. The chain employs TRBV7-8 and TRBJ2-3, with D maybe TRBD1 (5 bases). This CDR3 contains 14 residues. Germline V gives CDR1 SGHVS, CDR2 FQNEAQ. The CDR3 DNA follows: TGTGCCAGCAGCCCAGGACATAGCACAGGTACGCAGTGTTTT. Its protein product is CASSPGHSTGTQCF.

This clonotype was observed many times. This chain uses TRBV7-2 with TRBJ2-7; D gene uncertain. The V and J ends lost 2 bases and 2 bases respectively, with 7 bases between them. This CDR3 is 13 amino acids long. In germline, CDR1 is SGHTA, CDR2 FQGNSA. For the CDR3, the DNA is TGTGCCAGCAGCTTAAGAGGCACCTACGAGCAGTACTTC. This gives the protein CASSLRGTYEQYF.

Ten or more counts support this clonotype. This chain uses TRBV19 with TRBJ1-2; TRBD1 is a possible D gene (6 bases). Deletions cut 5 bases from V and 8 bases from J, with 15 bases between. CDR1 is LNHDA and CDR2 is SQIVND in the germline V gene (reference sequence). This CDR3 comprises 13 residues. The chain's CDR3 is CASSVTGSGGYTF. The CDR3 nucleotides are TGTGCCAGTAGTGTCACAGGGAGCGGCGGCTACACCTTC.

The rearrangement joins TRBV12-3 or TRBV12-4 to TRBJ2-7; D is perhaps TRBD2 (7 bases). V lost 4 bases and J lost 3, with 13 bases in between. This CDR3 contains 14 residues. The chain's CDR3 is CASSSGGPIYEQYF. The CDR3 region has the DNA TGTGCCAGCAGTTCCGGGGGGCCCATCTACGAGCAGTACTTC.

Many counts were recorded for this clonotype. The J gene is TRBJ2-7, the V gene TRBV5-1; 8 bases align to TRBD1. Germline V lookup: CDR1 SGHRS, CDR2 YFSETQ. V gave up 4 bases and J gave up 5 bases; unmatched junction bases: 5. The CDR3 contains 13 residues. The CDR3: CASSPGQGHEQYF. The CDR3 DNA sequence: TGCGCCAGCAGCCCCGGACAGGGCCACGAGCAGTACTTC.

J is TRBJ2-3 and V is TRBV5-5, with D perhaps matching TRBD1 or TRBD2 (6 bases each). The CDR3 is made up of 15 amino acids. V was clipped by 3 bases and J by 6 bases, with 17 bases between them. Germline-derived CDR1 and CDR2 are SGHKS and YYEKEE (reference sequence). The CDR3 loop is CASSSSTQGRDTQYF. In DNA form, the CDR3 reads TGTGCCAGCAGCTCGTCAACCCAGGGGAGGGATACGCAGTATTTT.

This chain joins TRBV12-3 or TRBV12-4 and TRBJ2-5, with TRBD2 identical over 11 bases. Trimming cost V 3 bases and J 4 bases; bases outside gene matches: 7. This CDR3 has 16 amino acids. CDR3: CASSFRSGRAGETQYF. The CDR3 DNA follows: TGTGCCAGCAGTTTTCGTAGCGGGAGGGCTGGAGAGACCCAGTACTTC.

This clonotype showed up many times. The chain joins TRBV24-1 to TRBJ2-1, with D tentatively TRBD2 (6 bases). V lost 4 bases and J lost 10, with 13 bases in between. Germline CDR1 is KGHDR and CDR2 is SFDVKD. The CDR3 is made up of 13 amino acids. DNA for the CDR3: TGTGCCACCAGTGACTCGACTAGTCAAGAGCAGTTCTTC. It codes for CATSDSTSQEQFF.

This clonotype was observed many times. This CDR3 reads CAISVYGNNYGYTF. As DNA, the CDR3 is TGTGCCATCAGTGTTTACGGGAATAACTATGGCTACACCTTC. The V and J genes are TRBV10-3 and TRBJ1-2; D not certain. The CDR3 loop spans 14 amino acids. V shed 4 bases and J shed 1 base, with 10 bases lying between them. The V gene's germline CDR1 is ENHRY and CDR2 SYGVKD.

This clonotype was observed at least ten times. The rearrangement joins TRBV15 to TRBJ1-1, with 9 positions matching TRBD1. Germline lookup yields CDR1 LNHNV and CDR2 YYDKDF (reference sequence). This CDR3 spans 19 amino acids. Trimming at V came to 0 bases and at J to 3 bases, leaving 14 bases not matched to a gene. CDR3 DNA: TGTGCCACCAGCAGAGATTCTCGGACAGGGGATGGGCGCGACACTGAAGCTTTCTTT. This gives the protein CATSRDSRTGDGRDTEAFF.

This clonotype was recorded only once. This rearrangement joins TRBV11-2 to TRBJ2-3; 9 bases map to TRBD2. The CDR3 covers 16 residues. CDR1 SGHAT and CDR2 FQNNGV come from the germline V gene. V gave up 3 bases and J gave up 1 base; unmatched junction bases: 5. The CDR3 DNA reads TGTGCCAGCAGCTTGGAGCGGACTAGCGGCACAGATACGCAGTATTTT. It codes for CASSLERTSGTDTQYF.

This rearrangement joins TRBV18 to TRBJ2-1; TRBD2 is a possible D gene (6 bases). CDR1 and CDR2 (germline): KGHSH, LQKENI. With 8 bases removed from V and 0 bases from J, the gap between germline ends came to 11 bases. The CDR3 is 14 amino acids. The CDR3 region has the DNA TGTGCCAGCCAGGACGGGAGCTCCTACAATGAGCAGTTCTTC. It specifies CASQDGSSYNEQFF.

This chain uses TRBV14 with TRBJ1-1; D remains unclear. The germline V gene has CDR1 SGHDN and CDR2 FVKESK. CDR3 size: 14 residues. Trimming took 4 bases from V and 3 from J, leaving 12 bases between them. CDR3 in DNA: TGTGCCAGCAGCCCCTTAACGGGGTACACTGAAGCTTTCTTT. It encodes CASSPLTGYTEAFF.

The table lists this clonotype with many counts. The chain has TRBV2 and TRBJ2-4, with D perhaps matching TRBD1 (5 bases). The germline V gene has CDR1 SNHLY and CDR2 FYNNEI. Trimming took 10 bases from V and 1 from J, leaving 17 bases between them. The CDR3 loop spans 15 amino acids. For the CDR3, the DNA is TGTGCCATCGACAGAACGGATAGGGCCAAAAACATTCAGTACTTC. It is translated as CAIDRTDRAKNIQYF.